This TCR beta chain stems from a study of cytomegalovirus exposure and HLA in healthy donors. Primers: 60 Vbeta forward and 13 Jbeta reverse. Produced via immunoSEQ multiplex PCR; TCRdb's table is partial and in-frame only. Among 150,000 to 200,000 clones listed, approximately 78% were seen once. The germline V gene encodes CDR1 LNHDA and CDR2 SQIVND (reference sequence). The CDR3 extends over 12 amino acids. V gave up 1 base and J gave up 6 bases, with 6 bases separating them. Overall study results and limits: TCR beta V segments were, for the most part, productive about 87% or about 30% of the time in an earlier analysis. The study listed 150 to 200 cytomegalovirus-associated TCR beta chains. After further analysis at a later stage, 17,000 or so TCR beta sequences were associated with HLA alleles at 0.05 false discovery rate.

Of note for this clone: Its antigen is unknown.

Sequences were obtained from PBMCs. The gene calls are TRBV19 and TRBJ1-1, with D possibly matching TRBD1 (6 bases). This TCR was sampled from a woman between 50 and 59 years old in good health and CMV-seropositive. The CDR3 sequence is CASSIGTAEAFF. CDR3 nucleotides: TGTGCCAGTAGTATAGGGACAGCTGAAGCTTTCTTT.